This T cell receptor (beta chain) was recovered during a study of blood T cell repertoires in COVID-19. For the study at large: Samples came from the United States, Italy and Spain, spanning acute and convalescent COVID-19. T cells, B-cell-depleted T cells, or PBMCs supplied cDNA or gDNA.

TCRdb's table, derived via immunoSEQ multiplex PCR, lists solely in-frame clones and lacks some. The sample carries tens of thousands of clones, around 90% recorded once. This clone was observed a few times. Losses at the gene ends were 5 bases for V and 6 bases for J; bases not matched to a gene: 3. Looked up from germline, CDR1 is SSHAT and CDR2 is FNYEAQ (reference sequence). This CDR3 spans 14 amino acids. Sequenced sample: peripheral blood. The genes are TRBV7-7 and TRBJ2-1; TRBD1 matches at 11 bases. The source is a man between 65 and 85 years old with acute or convalescent COVID-19. The CDR3 is CASSGGTGGNEQFF. The CDR3 coding sequence is TGTGCCAGCAGCGGGGGGACAGGGGGCAATGAGCAGTTCTTC. Full variable domain (rest looked up from reference TRBV7-7 and TRBJ2-1): GAGVSQSPRYKVTKRGQDVTLRCDPISSHATLYWYQQALGQGPEFLTYFNYEAQPDKSGLPSDRFSAERPEGSISTLTIQRTEQRDSAMYRCASSGGTGGNEQFFGPGTRLTVL.